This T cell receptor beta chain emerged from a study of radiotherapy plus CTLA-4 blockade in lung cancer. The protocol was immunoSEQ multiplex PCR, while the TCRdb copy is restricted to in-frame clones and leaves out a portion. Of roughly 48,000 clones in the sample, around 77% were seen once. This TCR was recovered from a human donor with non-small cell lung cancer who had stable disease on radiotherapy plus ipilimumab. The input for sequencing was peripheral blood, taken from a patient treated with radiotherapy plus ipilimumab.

The CDR3 reads CSVAPGPKNTEAFF. Here the CDR3 DNA reads TGCAGCGTTGCCCCGGGACCTAAGAACACTGAAGCTTTCTTT. The chain is built from TRBV29-1 and TRBJ1-1; the D gene is possibly TRBD1 (5 bases). V dropped 4 bases and J dropped 1 base, with 13 bases sitting between them. Germline V gene lookup returns CDR1 SQVTM and CDR2 ANQGSEA. The CDR3 loop spans 14 amino acids.